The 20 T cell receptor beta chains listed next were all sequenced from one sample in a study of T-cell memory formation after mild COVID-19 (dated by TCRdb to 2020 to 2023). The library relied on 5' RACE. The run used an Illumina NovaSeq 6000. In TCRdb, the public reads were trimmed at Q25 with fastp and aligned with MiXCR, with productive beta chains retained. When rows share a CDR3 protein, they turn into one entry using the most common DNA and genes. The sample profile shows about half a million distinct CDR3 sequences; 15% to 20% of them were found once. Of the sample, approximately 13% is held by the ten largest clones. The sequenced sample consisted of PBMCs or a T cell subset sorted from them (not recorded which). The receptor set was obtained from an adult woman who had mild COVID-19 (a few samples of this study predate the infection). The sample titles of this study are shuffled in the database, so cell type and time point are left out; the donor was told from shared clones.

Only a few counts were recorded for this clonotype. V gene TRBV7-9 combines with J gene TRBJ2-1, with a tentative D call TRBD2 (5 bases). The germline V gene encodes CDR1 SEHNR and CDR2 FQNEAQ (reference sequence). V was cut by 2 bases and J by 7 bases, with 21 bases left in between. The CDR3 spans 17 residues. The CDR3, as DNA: TGTGCCAGCAGCTTAAGGGAGCCCGGGCCAACCCGGAATGAGCAGTTCTTC. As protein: CASSLREPGPTRNEQFF.

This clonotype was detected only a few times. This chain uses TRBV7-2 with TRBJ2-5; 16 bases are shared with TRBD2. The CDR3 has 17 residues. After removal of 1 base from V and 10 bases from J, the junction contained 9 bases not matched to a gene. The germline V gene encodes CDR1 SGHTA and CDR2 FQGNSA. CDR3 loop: CASSLEGLAGGFSLQYF. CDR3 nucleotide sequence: TGTGCCAGCAGCTTAGAGGGACTAGCGGGGGGGTTTAGTCTCCAGTACTTC.

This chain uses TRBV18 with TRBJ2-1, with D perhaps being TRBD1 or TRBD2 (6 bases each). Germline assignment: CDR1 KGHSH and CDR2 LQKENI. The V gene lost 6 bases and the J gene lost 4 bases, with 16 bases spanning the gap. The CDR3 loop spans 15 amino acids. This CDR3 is CASSPRRGWYNEQFF. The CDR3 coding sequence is TGTGCCAGCTCGCCAAGGAGGGGGTGGTACAATGAGCAGTTCTTC.

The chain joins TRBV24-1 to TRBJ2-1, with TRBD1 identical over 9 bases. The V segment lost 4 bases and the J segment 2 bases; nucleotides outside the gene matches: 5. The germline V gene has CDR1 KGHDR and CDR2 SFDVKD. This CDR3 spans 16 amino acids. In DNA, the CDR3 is TGTGCCACCAGTGAACAAACAGGGGGCGCCTACAATGAGCAGTTCTTC. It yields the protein CATSEQTGGAYNEQFF.

In DNA, the CDR3 is TGTGCCAGCAGCCAAATCCCTCGGCCTGGGAGGTATGAAAAACTGTTTTTT. This translates into CASSQIPRPGRYEKLFF. The chain carries TRBV14 and TRBJ1-4; no reliable D call. CDR3 size: 17 residues. CDR1 SGHDN and CDR2 FVKESK come from the germline V gene. Trimming removed 2 bases from V and 6 bases from J, with 19 bases in between.

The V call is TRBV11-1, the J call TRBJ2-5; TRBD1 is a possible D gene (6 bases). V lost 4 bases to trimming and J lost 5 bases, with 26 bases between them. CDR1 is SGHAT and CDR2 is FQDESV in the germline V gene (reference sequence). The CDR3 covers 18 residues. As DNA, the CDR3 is TGTGCCAGCAGCTCCGACCGGGTACTACTTCCCCAGGGGGAGACCCAGTACTTC. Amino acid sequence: CASSSDRVLLPQGETQYF.

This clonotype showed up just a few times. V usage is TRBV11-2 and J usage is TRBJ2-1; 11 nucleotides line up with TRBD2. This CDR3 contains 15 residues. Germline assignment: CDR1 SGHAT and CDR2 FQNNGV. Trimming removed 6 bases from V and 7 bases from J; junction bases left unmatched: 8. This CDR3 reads CASSSTSGSRNEQFF. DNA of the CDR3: TGTGCCAGCAGTTCTACTAGCGGGAGCCGAAATGAGCAGTTCTTC.

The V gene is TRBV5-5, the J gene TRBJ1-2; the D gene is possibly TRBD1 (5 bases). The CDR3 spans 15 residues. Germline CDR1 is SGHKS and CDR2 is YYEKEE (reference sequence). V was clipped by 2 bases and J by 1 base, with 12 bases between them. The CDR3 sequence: CASSLRDGRNYGYTF. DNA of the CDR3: TGTGCCAGCAGCTTACGGGACGGCCGTAACTATGGCTACACCTTC.

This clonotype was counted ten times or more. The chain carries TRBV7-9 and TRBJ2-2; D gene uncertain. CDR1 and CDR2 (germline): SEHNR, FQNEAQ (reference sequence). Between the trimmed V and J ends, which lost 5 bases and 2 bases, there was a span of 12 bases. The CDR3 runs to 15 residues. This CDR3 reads CASSPDRVNTGELFF. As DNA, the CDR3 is TGTGCCAGCAGCCCTGACCGTGTAAACACCGGGGAGCTGTTTTTT. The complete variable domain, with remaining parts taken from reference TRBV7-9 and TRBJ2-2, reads DTGVSQNPRHKITKRGQNVTFRCDPISEHNRLYWYRQTLGQGPEFLTYFQNEAQLEKSRLLSDRFSAERPKGSFSTLEIQRTEQGDSAMYLCASSPDRVNTGELFFGEGSRLTVL.

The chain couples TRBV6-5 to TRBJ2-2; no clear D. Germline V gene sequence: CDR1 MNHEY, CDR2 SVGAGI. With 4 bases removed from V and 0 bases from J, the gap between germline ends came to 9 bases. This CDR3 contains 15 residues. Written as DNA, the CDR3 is TGTGCCAGCAGTTCCTTCAGTGCGAACACCGGGGAGCTGTTTTTT. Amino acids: CASSSFSANTGELFF.

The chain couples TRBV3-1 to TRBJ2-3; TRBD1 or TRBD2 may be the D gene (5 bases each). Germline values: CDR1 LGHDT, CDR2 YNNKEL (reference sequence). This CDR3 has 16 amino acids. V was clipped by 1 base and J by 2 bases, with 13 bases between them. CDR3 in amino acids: CASSQVGTPDTDTQYF. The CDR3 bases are TGTGCCAGCAGCCAAGTCGGGACCCCAGACACAGATACGCAGTATTTT.

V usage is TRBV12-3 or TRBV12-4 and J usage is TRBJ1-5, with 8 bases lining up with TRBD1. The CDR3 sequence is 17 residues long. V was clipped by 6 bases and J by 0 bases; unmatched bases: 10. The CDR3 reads CASSRTGRGYSNQPQHF. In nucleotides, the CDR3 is TGTGCCAGCAGCCGGACAGGGAGGGGTTATAGCAATCAGCCCCAGCATTTT.

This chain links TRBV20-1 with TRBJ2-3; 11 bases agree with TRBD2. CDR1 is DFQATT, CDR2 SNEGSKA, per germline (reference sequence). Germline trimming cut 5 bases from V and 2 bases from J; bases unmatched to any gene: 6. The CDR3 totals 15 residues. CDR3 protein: CSAAQLAGDTDTQYF. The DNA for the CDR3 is TGCAGTGCTGCCCAACTAGCGGGAGACACAGATACGCAGTATTTT.

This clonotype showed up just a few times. The CDR3 DNA sequence: TGTGCCAGCAGCTCTCAATTGACTAGCGCGGGCGGGGAGCTGTTTTTT. It is translated as CASSSQLTSAGGELFF. The chain carries TRBV7-6 and TRBJ2-2, with TRBD2 matching 8 bases. J lost 7 bases, V lost 4 bases, and 11 bases had no gene match. Germline V lookup: CDR1 SGHVS, CDR2 FNYEAQ. The CDR3 sequence is 16 residues long.

As DNA, the CDR3 is TGCAGTGCTGCCGAGTATGGGACCTACAATGAGCAGTTCTTC. Encoded protein: CSAAEYGTYNEQFF. The V and J genes are TRBV20-1 and TRBJ2-1; D not certain. The V end lost 5 bases, the J end lost 2 bases, and 13 bases lay between the germline ends. The CDR3 length is 14 residues. Germline assignment: CDR1 DFQATT and CDR2 SNEGSKA (reference sequence).

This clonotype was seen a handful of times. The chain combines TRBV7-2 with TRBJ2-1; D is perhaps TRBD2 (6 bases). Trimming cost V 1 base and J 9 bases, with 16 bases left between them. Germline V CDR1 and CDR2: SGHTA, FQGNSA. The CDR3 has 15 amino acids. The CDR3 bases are TGTGCCAGCAGCTTAGATTTTACCGGGAGAGGTGAGCAGTTCTTC. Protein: CASSLDFTGRGEQFF.

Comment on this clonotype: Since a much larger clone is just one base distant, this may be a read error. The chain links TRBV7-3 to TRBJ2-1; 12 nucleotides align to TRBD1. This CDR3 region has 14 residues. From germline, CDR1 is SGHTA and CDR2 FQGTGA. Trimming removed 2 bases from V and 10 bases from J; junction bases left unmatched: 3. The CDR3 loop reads CASSLGTGGKEQFF. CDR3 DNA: TGTGCCAGCAGCTTAGGGACAGGGGGCAAAGAGCAGTTCTTC.

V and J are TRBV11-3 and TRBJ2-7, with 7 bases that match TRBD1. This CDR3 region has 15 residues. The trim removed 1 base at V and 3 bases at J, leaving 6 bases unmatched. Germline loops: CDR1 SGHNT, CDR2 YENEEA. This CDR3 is CASSLAAGTVYEQYF. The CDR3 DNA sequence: TGTGCCAGCAGCTTAGCGGCCGGGACAGTCTACGAGCAGTACTTC.

This CDR3 is CASSLVGTSGGQETQYF. The CDR3 region has the DNA TGTGCCAGCAGCTTAGTCGGAACTAGCGGGGGCCAAGAGACCCAGTACTTC. This chain uses TRBV7-2 with TRBJ2-5, with 11 bases identical to TRBD2. The germline V gene encodes CDR1 SGHTA and CDR2 FQGNSA. The V segment lost 1 base and the J segment 1 base; nucleotides outside the gene matches: 5. CDR3 length: 17 amino acids.

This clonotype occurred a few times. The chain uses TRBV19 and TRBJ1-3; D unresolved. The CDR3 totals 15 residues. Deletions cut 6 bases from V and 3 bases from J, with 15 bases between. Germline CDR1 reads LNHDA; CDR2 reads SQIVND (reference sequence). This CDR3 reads CASRYFQGIGNTIYF. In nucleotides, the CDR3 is TGTGCCAGTAGATACTTCCAAGGGATTGGAAACACCATATATTTT.